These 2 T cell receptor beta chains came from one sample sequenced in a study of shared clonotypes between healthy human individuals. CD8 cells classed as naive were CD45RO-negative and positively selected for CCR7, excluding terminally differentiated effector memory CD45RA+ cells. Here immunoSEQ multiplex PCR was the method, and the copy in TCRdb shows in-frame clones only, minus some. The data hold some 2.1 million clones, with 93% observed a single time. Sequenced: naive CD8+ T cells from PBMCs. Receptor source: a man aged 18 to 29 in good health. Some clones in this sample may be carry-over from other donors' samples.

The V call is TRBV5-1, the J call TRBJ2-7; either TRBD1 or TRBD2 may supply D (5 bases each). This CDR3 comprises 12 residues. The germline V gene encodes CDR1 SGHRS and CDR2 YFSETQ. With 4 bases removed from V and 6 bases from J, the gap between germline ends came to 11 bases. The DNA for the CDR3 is TGCGCCAGCAGCCTCCGTGGGGGCGAGCAGTACTTC. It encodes CASSLRGGEQYF. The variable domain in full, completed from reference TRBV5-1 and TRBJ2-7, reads KAGVTQTPRYLIKTRGQQVTLSCSPISGHRSVSWYQQTPGQGLQFLFEYFSETQRNKGNFPGRFSGRQFSNSRSEMNVSTLELGDSALYLCASSLRGGEQYFGPGTRLTVT.

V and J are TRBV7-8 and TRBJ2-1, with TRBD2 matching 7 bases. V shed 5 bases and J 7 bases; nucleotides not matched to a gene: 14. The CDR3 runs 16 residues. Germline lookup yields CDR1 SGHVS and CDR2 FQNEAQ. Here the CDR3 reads CASSRALGLVQNEQFF. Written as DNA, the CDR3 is TGTGCCAGCAGCCGCGCCCTAGGACTAGTTCAAAATGAGCAGTTCTTC.